This T cell receptor (beta chain) originates from a study of shared clonotypes between healthy human individuals. General study results and limits: Expectations were that clonotype sharing among donors would be affected by sequencing depth. When naive CD4 clonotypes were compared across a few donors, roughly 4.9% were shared.

CDR1 and CDR2 from the germline V gene are SNHLY and FYNNEI. Trimming shortened V by 7 bases and J by 1 base, and 4 bases separated the two germline ends. There are 11 residues in the CDR3. For this clone: The antigen remains unidentified.

Each subset's genomic DNA was shared equally among a number of immunoSEQ plates. The repertoire was sequenced with immunoSEQ multiplex PCR; TCRdb's copy has only in-frame clones and lacks some. The profile shows some 500,000 clones, around 95% of them singletons. The receptor was isolated from a woman aged 25-40 years in good health. The sample taken for sequencing was naive CD4+ T cells sorted from blood. As to subset: CD45RA+ positively selected. V usage is TRBV2 and J usage is TRBJ1-2, with unresolved D. Here the CDR3 DNA reads TGTGCCAGCACCAATAACTATGGCTACACCTTC. Protein: CASTNNYGYTF.